The entry below describes one T cell receptor beta chain. No antigen is known for it. These data come from a study of response to subunit inactivated influenza vaccine. Study-level findings and limits: It was the authors' suggestion that each seasonal influenza vaccination recruits few new T cells.

The V and J ends lost 3 bases and 2 bases respectively, with 14 bases between them. The CDR3 covers 15 residues. Germline-derived CDR1 and CDR2 are LGHDT and YNNKEL (reference sequence). TCRdb redid the calling of the RT-PCR reads with MiXCR, one entry per CDR3 protein. The sample includes about 300,000 distinct CDR3 sequences, less than 25% of them seen just once. The genes are TRBV3-1 and TRBJ2-7, with D unresolved. The sequenced sample was PBMCs from blood, obtained 21 months after vaccination. The sequence was obtained from a man aged 50 to 69 who received an inactivated influenza vaccine. The CDR3 loop reads CASSQGPSQTYEQYF. DNA for the CDR3: TGTGCCAGCAGCCAGGGCCCAAGCCAGACCTACGAGCAGTACTTC.